This TCR beta chain was observed in a study of cytomegalovirus exposure and HLA in healthy donors. As for the study in general: There were tens of millions of unique TCRs (from HLA-typed donors) in an early data release.

PCR employed 60 Vbeta and 13 Jbeta primers. Clones were read by immunoSEQ multiplex PCR, and TCRdb kept only the in-frame ones, dropping some. Of about 150,000 clones in the sample, around two thirds were seen once. Whole-study findings and limits: V- and J-gene trimming in TCR beta was tied to a missense DCLRE1C variant by an analysis performed later. Looking again later, the authors saw that most CMV-associated TCR beta chains seemed HLA-restricted.

As regards this clone: Its matching antigen is unknown.

Material: PBMCs. The source is a male donor in good health and CMV-seronegative.

The CDR3: CASSLALGSNSPLHF. In DNA form, the CDR3 reads TGTGCCAGCAGCTTAGCGCTTGGCAGTAATTCACCCCTCCACTTT. The J gene is TRBJ1-6, the V gene TRBV7-2; unclear D gene. This CDR3 region has 15 residues. Looked up from germline, CDR1 is SGHTA and CDR2 is FQGNSA. V gave up 0 bases and J gave up 6 bases, with 9 bases separating them.